This T cell receptor (beta chain) was sequenced for a study of beta chain features in type 1 diabetes. Between the trimmed V and J ends, which lost 3 bases and 6 bases, there was a span of 7 bases. In germline, CDR1 is KGHSH, CDR2 LQKENI. The CDR3 spans 12 residues. Expressed TCRB transcripts were sequenced, since all the RNA that had been isolated was reverse transcribed. The method was immunoSEQ multiplex PCR; TCRdb's version includes in-frame clones alone and lacks a portion of them. The sample lists 130,000 to 150,000 clones, approximately 9.2% occurring once. The chain is built from TRBV18 and TRBJ2-3; D might be TRBD1 (6 bases). The clonotype originates from a man aged 18 to 29 in good health. Sequenced material: central memory CD4+ T cells from blood. The CDR3 loop is CASSPQGDTQYF. For the CDR3, the DNA is TGTGCCAGCTCACCGCAGGGGGATACGCAGTATTTT.